Described below is a single TCR beta chain sequence and its context. What it binds is unknown. The sample comes from a study of CD8 T cells in ankylosing spondylitis. General study points: Relatively rare in peripheral blood, disease-linked clones were also CD8+. What appeared characteristic of ankylosing spondylitis blood was a TCR beta motif of fewer than ten highly homologous variants.

TCRdb used MiXCR to reprocess the 5' RACE reads, holding one entry per CDR3 protein. Among about 150,000 distinct CDR3 sequences, 40% to 50% were seen once, and the ten largest hold approximately 14%. CDR1 and CDR2 from the germline V gene are SGHRS and YFSETQ. The CDR3 is 15 residues long. The V and J ends lost 0 bases and 5 bases respectively, with 12 bases between them. Input material: synovial fluid, either unsorted or a sorted T cell fraction (not recorded which). The TCR comes from a male donor with ankylosing spondylitis. V usage is TRBV5-1 and J usage is TRBJ2-1; D remains ambiguous. CDR3 protein: CASSLAYWRNNEQFF. The CDR3 DNA reads as TGCGCCAGCAGCTTGGCCTATTGGCGGAACAATGAGCAGTTCTTC.